The 19 T cell receptor beta chains below all came from one sample that was sequenced in a study of T cell changes during pregnancy in multiple sclerosis. Clones were sequenced by immunoSEQ multiplex PCR, and TCRdb holds only the in-frame ones, with some missing. The sample lists about 36,000 clones, 92% occurring once. The starting material was CD4+ T cells from peripheral blood mononuclear cells, obtained after pregnancy. The source is a female donor with multiple sclerosis, enrolled in a pregnancy study.

This clone has just one count. V is TRBV5-1 and J is TRBJ2-2; possible D gene TRBD1, 5 bases. The CDR3 runs 13 residues. Germline CDR1 is SGHRS and CDR2 is YFSETQ. Trimming pared 3 bases from V and 7 bases from J, leaving 10 bases between. In nucleotides, the CDR3 is TGCGCCAGCAGCTCTGGGGCCAGCGGGGAGCTGTTTTTT. Amino acid sequence: CASSSGASGELFF.

The gene calls are TRBV7-9 and TRBJ1-4; a possible D gene is TRBD1 (6 bases). The CDR3 contains 19 residues. Germline V gene sequence: CDR1 SEHNR, CDR2 FQNEAQ (reference sequence). Trimming left V 5 bases short and J 0 bases short, with 22 bases between. The CDR3 region is CASSGGAGGTIATNEKLFF. In DNA form, the CDR3 reads TGTGCCAGCAGCGGGGGGGCAGGTGGGACGATCGCAACTAATGAAAAACTGTTTTTT.

The J gene is TRBJ1-5, the V gene TRBV27, with D unclear. The V gene's germline CDR1 is MNHEY and CDR2 SMNVEV (reference sequence). Trimming stripped 3 bases from V and 2 bases from J, with 14 bases between. The CDR3 sequence is 16 residues long. As DNA, the CDR3 is TGTGCCAGCAGTTTGTCTGGGGAGTTGGGCAATCAGCCCCAGCATTTT. It is translated as CASSLSGELGNQPQHF.

The rearrangement links TRBV5-1 to TRBJ2-5, with 9 bases lining up with TRBD1. Germline-derived CDR1 and CDR2 are SGHRS and YFSETQ. The V segment lost 2 bases and the J segment 4 bases; nucleotides outside the gene matches: 3. The CDR3 is 14 residues long. The CDR3 DNA follows: TGCGCCAGCAGCTTCGGGACAGGGTCAGAGACCCAGTACTTC. Translated, it gives CASSFGTGSETQYF.

The V gene is TRBV7-3, the J gene TRBJ2-5; 7 bases fit TRBD2. The CDR3 has 14 residues. J lost 7 bases, V lost 5 bases, and 10 bases had no gene match. Germline CDR1 reads SGHTA; CDR2 reads FQGTGA. In nucleotides, the CDR3 is TGTGCCAGCAGCGCCCGGGACCAGCGGGGGACCCAGTACTTC. Translation: CASSARDQRGTQYF. Using reference TRBV7-3 and TRBJ2-5 for the parts outside the CDR3, the full variable domain is GAGVSQTPSNKVTEKGKYVELRCDPISGHTALYWYRQSLGQGPEFLIYFQGTGAADDSGLPNDRFFAVRPEGSVSTLKIQRTERGDSAVYLCASSARDQRGTQYFGPGTRLLVL.

A remark on this clone: The limits of the CDR3 on the DNA are not certain, so only TCRdb's listed CDR3 is given. The chain joins TRBV27 to TRBJ2-7; no DNA check was done on the table's D call, TRBD2. Germline V lookup: CDR1 MNHEY, CDR2 SMNVEV (reference sequence). 15 amino acids form the CDR3, both terminal residues included. The chain's CDR3 is CASSFGSGAPLRLYF.

The chain employs TRBV28 and TRBJ2-7, with TRBD1 identical over 10 bases. This CDR3 spans 14 amino acids. Per the germline V gene, CDR1 is MDHEN and CDR2 is SYDVKM. Unmatched junction bases numbered 4, after V lost 5 bases and J lost 3 bases. CDR3 DNA: TGTGCCAGCAGTCCTTGGACAGGGGGCTACGAGCAGTACTTC. This gives the protein CASSPWTGGYEQYF.

The gene calls are TRBV9 and TRBJ2-1; 11 bases fit TRBD2. Germline V gene sequence: CDR1 SGDLS, CDR2 YYNGEE. The V gene end was trimmed by 2 bases and the J gene end by 6 bases; junction bases not matched to a gene: 4. The CDR3 consists of 15 residues. CDR3 DNA: TGTGCCAGCAGCGTTGGGACTAGCGGTTCCAATGAGCAGTTCTTC. Translated, it gives CASSVGTSGSNEQFF.

The chain couples TRBV29-1 to TRBJ1-1; D call uncertain. This CDR3 spans 11 amino acids. Germline loops: CDR1 SQVTM, CDR2 ANQGSEA. V dropped 4 bases and J dropped 5 bases, with 8 bases sitting between them. CDR3: CSVGGGTEAFF. CDR3 in DNA: TGCAGCGTTGGAGGCGGGACTGAAGCTTTCTTT.

The gene calls are TRBV5-4 and TRBJ2-7, with 8 bases that match TRBD1. Trimming took 4 bases from V and 0 from J; bases not matched to a gene: 12. Germline-derived CDR1 and CDR2 are SGHNT and YYREEE (reference sequence). The CDR3 is made up of 17 amino acids. The DNA for the CDR3 is TGTGCCAGCAGCCGTACTAACGACAGGGGCCCCTCCTACGAGCAGTACTTC. It specifies CASSRTNDRGPSYEQYF.

This chain joins TRBV5-5 and TRBJ2-7; 16 nucleotides align to TRBD2. Germline CDR1 and CDR2: SGHKS and YYEKEE (reference sequence). The CDR3 is 18 residues long. J was trimmed by 6 bases and V by 4 bases; bases with no gene match: 13. CDR3 region: CASSTTGTSGGASREQYF. The CDR3 coding sequence is TGTGCCAGCAGCACAACCGGGACTAGCGGGGGGGCCAGCCGCGAGCAGTACTTC.

This clone was seen a handful of times. The chain has TRBV5-5 and TRBJ1-5; 7 bases agree with TRBD1. V lost 6 bases to trimming and J lost 4 bases; unmatched junction nucleotides: 10. The germline CDR1 and CDR2 sequences are SGHKS and YYEKEE (reference sequence). The CDR3 covers 15 residues. The DNA for the CDR3 is TGTGCCAGCACCACGGTGGAGGGGGCGAATCAGCCCCAGCATTTT. Protein product: CASTTVEGANQPQHF. Combining the CDR3 with reference TRBV5-5 and TRBJ1-5 gives the whole variable domain DAGVTQSPTHLIKTRGQQVTLRCSPISGHKSVSWYQQVLGQGPQFIFQYYEKEERGRGNFPDRFSARQFPNYSSELNVNALLLGDSALYLCASTTVEGANQPQHFGDGTRLSIL.

This chain joins TRBV6-1 and TRBJ2-3, with 9 bases identical to TRBD2. The length of the CDR3 is 15 residues. Germline V gives CDR1 MNHNS, CDR2 SASEGT. V shed 6 bases, J shed 5 bases, and the junction held 9 bases outside the gene matches. The CDR3 coding sequence is TGTGCCAGCAGATCCTATAGCGGGAGAAGAGATACGCAGTATTTT. The encoded protein is CASRSYSGRRDTQYF.

The count of this clone is one. The rearrangement uses TRBV5-1 and TRBJ1-1; perhaps TRBD1 as D (6 bases). The CDR3 totals 14 residues. The V gene's germline CDR1 is SGHRS and CDR2 YFSETQ. Trimming took 0 bases from V and 1 from J, leaving 7 bases between them. The CDR3, as DNA: TGCGCCAGCAGCTTGGACAGGGCGAACACTGAAGCTTTCTTT. Its protein is CASSLDRANTEAFF.

The V gene is TRBV18, the J gene TRBJ2-5; D ambiguous. The CDR3 runs 12 residues. V lost 0 bases to trimming and J lost 5 bases, with 4 bases between them. The germline CDR1 and CDR2 sequences are KGHSH and LQKENI. In nucleotides, the CDR3 is TGTGCCAGCTCACCACCCGGGGAGACCCAGTACTTC. Amino acid sequence: CASSPPGETQYF.

V is TRBV5-6 and J is TRBJ1-6; the D gene is possibly TRBD1 (6 bases). This CDR3 is built from 16 residues. Germline V gives CDR1 SGHDT, CDR2 YYEEEE. V was shortened by 6 bases and J by 10 bases, with 23 bases between the two germline ends. The CDR3 loop reads CASIIGRGQGTSPLHF. For the CDR3, the DNA is TGTGCCAGCATAATAGGCAGGGGTCAAGGGACGTCACCCCTCCACTTT.

This clone was recorded only once. The J gene is TRBJ2-5, the V gene TRBV9, with 12 bases fitting TRBD2. CDR1 and CDR2 (germline): SGDLS, YYNGEE. J lost 4 bases, V lost 3 bases, and 4 bases had no gene match. The CDR3 totals 15 residues. The CDR3 DNA sequence: TGTGCCAGCAGCGGGGGACTAGCGGGTGCAGAGACCCAGTACTTC. This sequence encodes CASSGGLAGAETQYF.

The count of this clone is one. The identical CDR3 is also encoded by other nucleotide sequences in the sample. The chain is built from TRBV30 and TRBJ1-1; D might be TRBD1 (5 bases). CDR1 GTSNPN and CDR2 SVGIG come from the germline V gene (reference sequence). This CDR3 region has 13 residues. The V end was cut by 0 bases, the J end by 11 bases, with 16 bases between. Written as DNA, the CDR3 is TGTGCCTGGAGTGTACGAGTCCAGGGCGAGGCTTTCTTT. Translated, it gives CAWSVRVQGEAFF.

The chain links TRBV28 to TRBJ2-5; 7 nucleotides match TRBD2. J gave up 0 bases and V 6 bases, and 4 bases lay outside the gene matches. The V gene's germline CDR1 is MDHEN and CDR2 SYDVKM. This CDR3 contains 14 residues. The CDR3 region has the DNA TGTGCCAGCAGCCGACTAGCAGACCAAGAGACCCAGTACTTC. This codes for CASSRLADQETQYF. Combining the CDR3 with reference TRBV28 and TRBJ2-5 gives the whole variable domain DVKVTQSSRYLVKRTGEKVFLECVQDMDHENMFWYRQDPGLGLRLIYFSYDVKMKEKGDIPEGYSVSREKKERFSLILESASTNQTSMYLCASSRLADQETQYFGPGTRLLVL.